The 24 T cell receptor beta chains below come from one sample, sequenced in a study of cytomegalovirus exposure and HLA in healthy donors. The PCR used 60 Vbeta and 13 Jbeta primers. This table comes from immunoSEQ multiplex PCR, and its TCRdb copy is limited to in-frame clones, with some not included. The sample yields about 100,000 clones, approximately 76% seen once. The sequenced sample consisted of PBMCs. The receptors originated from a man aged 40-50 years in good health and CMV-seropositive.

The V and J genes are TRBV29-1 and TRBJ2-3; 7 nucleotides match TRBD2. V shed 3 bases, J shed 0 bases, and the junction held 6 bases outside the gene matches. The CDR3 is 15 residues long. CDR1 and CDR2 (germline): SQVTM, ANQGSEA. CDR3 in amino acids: CSVEGGGGSTDTQYF. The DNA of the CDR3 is TGCAGCGTTGAGGGAGGCGGGGGAAGCACAGATACGCAGTATTTT.

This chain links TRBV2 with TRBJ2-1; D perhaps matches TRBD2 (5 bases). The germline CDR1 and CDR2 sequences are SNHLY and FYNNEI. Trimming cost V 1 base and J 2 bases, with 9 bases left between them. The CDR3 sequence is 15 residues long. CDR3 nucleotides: TGTGCCAGCAGTGAAGACCACGGGGCCTACAATGAGCAGTTCTTC. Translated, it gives CASSEDHGAYNEQFF.

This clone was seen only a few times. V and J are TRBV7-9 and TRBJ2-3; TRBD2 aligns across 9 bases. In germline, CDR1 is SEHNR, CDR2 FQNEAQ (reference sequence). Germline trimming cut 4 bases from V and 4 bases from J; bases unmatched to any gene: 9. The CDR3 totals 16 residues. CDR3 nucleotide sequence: TGTGCCAGCAGCTCTGGCCTAGCGGGATGGGCAGATACGCAGTATTTT. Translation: CASSSGLAGWADTQYF.

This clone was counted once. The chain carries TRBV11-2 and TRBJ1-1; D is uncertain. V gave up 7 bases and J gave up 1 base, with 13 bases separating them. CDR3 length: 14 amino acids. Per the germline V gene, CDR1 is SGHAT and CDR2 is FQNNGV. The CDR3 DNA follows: TGTGCCAGCAAAGTTTACAGAGCGAACACTGAAGCTTTCTTT. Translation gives CASKVYRANTEAFF.

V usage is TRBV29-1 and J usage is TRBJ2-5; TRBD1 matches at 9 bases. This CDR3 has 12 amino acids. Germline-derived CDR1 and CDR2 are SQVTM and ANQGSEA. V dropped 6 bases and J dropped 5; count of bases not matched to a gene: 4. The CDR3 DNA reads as TGCAGCGTCACAGGGGGCCGGGAGACCCAGTACTTC. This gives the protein CSVTGGRETQYF.

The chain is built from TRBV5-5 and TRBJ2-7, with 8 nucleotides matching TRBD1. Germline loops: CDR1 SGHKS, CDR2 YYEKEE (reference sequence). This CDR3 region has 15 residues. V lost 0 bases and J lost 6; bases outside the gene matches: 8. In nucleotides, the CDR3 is TGTGCCAGCAGCTTGGCCGGGACAGGATTCACCGAGCAGTACTTC. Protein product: CASSLAGTGFTEQYF.

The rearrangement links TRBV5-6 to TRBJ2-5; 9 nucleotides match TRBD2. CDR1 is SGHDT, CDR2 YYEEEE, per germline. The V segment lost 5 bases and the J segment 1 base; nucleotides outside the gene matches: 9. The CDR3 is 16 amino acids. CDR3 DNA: TGTGCCAGCAGGTGGCGGGGGGGCCGGGGCCAAGAGACCCAGTACTTC. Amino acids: CASRWRGGRGQETQYF.

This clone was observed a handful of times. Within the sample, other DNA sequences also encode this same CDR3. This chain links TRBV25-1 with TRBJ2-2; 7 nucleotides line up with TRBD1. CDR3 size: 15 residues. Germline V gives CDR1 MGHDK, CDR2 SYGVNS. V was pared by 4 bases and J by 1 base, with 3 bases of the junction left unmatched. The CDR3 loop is CASSGRDRNTGELFF. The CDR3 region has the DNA TGTGCCAGCAGTGGCCGGGACAGGAACACCGGGGAGCTGTTTTTT.

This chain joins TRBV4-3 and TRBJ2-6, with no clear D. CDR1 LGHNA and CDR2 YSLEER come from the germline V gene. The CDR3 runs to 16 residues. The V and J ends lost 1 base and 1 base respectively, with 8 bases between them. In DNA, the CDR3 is TGCGCCAGCAGCCAAGCGGCCGGGTCTGGGGCCAACGTCCTGACTTTC. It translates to CASSQAAGSGANVLTF.

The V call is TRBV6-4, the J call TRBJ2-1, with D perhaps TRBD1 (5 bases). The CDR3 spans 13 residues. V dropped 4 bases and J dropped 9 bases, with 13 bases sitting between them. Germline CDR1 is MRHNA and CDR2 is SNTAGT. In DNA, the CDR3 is TGTGCCAGCAGTGCGGGCAGCAGGGCTGAGCAGTTCTTC. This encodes CASSAGSRAEQFF.

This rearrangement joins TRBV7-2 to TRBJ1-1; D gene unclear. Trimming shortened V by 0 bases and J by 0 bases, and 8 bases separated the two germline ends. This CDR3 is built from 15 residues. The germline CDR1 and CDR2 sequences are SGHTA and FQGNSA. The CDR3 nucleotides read TGTGCCAGCAGCTTAGCATCGCGGCTGAACACTGAAGCTTTCTTT. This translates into CASSLASRLNTEAFF.

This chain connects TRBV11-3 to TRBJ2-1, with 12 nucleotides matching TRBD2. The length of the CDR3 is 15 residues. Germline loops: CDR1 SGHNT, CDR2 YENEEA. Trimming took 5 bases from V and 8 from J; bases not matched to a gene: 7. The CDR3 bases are TGTGCCAGCAGCCCCGGGACTAGCGGGTTGTATGAGCAGTTCTTC. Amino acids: CASSPGTSGLYEQFF.

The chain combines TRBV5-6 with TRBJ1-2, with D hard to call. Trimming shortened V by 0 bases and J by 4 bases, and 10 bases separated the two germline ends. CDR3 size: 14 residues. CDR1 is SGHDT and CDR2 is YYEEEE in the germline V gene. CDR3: CASSLGGEPYGYTF. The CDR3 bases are TGTGCCAGCAGCTTGGGTGGGGAGCCCTATGGCTACACCTTC. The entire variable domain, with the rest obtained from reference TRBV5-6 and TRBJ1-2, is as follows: DAGVTQSPTHLIKTRGQQVTLRCSPKSGHDTVSWYQQALGQGPQFIFQYYEEEERQRGNFPDRFSGHQFPNYSSELNVNALLLGDSALYLCASSLGGEPYGYTFGSGTRLTVV.

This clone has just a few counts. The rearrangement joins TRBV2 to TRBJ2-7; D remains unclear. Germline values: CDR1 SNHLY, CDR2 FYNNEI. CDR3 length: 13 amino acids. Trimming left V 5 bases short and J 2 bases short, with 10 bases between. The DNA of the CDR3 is TGTGCCAGCAGTATCTCAGGAACCTACGAGCAGTACTTC. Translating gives CASSISGTYEQYF. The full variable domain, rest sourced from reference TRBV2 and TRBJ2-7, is EPEVTQTPSHQVTQMGQEVILRCVPISNHLYFYWYRQILGQKVEFLVSFYNNEISEKSEIFDDQFSVERPDGSNFTLKIRSTKLEDSAMYFCASSISGTYEQYFGPGTRLTVT.

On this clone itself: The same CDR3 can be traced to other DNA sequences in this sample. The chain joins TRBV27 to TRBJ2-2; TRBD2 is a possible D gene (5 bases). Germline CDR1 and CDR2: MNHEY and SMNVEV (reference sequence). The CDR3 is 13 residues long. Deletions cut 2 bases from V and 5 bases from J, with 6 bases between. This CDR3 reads CASSLPGTGELFF. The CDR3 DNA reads TGTGCCAGCAGTTTACCGGGAACCGGGGAGCTGTTTTTT.

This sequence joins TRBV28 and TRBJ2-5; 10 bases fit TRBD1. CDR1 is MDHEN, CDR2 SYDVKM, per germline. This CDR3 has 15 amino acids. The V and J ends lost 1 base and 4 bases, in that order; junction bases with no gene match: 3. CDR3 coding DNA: TGTGCCAGCAGTTTATCTGGGACAGGGGTAGAGACCCAGTACTTC. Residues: CASSLSGTGVETQYF.

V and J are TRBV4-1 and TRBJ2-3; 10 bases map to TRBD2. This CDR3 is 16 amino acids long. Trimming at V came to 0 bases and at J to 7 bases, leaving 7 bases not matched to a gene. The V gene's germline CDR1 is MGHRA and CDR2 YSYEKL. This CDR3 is CASSQDAAGGPYTQYF. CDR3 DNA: TGCGCCAGCAGCCAAGATGCAGCGGGGGGGCCATATACGCAGTATTTT.

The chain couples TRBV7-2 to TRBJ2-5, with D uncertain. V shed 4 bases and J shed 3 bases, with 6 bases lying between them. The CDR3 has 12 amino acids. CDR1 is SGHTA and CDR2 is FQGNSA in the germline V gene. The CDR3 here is CASSSNKETQYF. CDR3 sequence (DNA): TGTGCCAGCAGCTCAAACAAAGAGACCCAGTACTTC.

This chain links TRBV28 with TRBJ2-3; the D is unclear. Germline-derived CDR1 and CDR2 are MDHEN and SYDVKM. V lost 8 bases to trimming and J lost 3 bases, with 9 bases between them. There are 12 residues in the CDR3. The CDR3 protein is CASGPATDTQYF. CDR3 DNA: TGTGCCAGCGGGCCGGCAACAGATACGCAGTATTTT.

CDR3: CSVRLRGEKLFF. As DNA, the CDR3 is TGCAGCGTTCGACTAAGGGGGGAAAAACTGTTTTTT. J is TRBJ1-4 and V is TRBV29-1; D possibly corresponds to TRBD1 (6 bases). This CDR3 comprises 12 residues. The V gene lost 5 bases and the J gene lost 8 bases, with 12 bases spanning the gap. CDR1 SQVTM and CDR2 ANQGSEA come from the germline V gene.

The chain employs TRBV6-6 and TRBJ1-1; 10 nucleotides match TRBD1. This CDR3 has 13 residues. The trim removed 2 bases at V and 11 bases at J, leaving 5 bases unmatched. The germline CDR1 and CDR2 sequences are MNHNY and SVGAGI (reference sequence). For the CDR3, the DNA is TGTGCCAGCAGTTACACCGGGACAGGGGAGGCTTTCTTT. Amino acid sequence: CASSYTGTGEAFF.

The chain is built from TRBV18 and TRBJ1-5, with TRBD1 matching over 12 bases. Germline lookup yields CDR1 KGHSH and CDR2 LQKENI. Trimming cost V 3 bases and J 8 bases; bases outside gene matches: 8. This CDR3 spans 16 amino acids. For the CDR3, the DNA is TGTGCCAGCTCACCCATGGGACAGGGGGCGGGTGAGCCCCAGCATTTT. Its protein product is CASSPMGQGAGEPQHF.

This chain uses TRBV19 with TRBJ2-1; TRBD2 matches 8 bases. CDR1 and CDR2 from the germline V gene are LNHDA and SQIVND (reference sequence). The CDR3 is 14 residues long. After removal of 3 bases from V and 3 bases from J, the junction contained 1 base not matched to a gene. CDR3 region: CASSIGGVYNEQFF. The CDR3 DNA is TGTGCCAGTAGTATCGGGGGGGTCTACAATGAGCAGTTCTTC.

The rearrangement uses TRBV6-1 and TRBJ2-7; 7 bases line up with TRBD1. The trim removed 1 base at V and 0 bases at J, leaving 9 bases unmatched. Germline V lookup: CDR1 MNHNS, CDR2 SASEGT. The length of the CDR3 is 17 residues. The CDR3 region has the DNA TGTGCCAGCAGTGAAGTGGGCCCCGACAGGGTCTCCTACGAGCAGTACTTC. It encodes CASSEVGPDRVSYEQYF.